The next 23 T cell receptor beta chains were all read from a single sample in a study of blood T cells in healthy people across ages. For the second PCR, which ran for about 7 to 11 cycles, a sample-barcoded 5' primer and a J-beta primer mix were used. TCRdb re-analysed the 5' RACE reads in MiXCR, keeping a single row per CDR3 protein. The sample holds about 1.7 million distinct CDR3 sequences, under 30% seen once. Sequencing was performed on blood. The receptor source for this set is a woman aged 25-40 years in good health.

This chain connects TRBV2 to TRBJ1-1; no firm D call. The V and J ends lost 5 bases and 3 bases respectively, with 7 bases between them. CDR1 and CDR2 (germline): SNHLY, FYNNEI. This CDR3 is built from 12 residues. The CDR3 region is CASSSIDTEAFF. The CDR3 nucleotides are TGTGCCAGCAGTTCGATTGACACTGAAGCTTTCTTT.

CDR3 in DNA: TGTGCCAGCAGCTACCGCTTGGGTATCCAAGAGACCCAGTACTTC. It codes for CASSYRLGIQETQYF. V is TRBV7-2 and J is TRBJ2-4; D unclear. The J call is in doubt because the DNA end fits TRBJ2-5 better. The CDR3 has 15 residues. CDR1 SGHTA and CDR2 FQGNSA come from the germline V gene.

To note about this clonotype: The junction and the germline gene differ at one end; a read error may be behind it. V and J are TRBV6-2 or TRBV6-3 and TRBJ1-1; D is uncertain. This CDR3 contains 11 residues. Germline values: CDR1 MNHEY, CDR2 SVGEGT. This CDR3 is CANSQTMGAFF. CDR3 DNA sequence: TGTGCCAACAGTCAGACAATGGGAGCTTTCTTT.

The sample holds many counts of this clonotype. The J gene is TRBJ2-7, the V gene TRBV29-1; possibly TRBD2 for D (6 bases). There are 12 residues in the CDR3. Trimming removed 7 bases at V and 2 bases at J, with 12 bases between. Per the germline V gene, CDR1 is SQVTM and CDR2 is ANQGSEA. As DNA, the CDR3 is TGCAGCGGGGGGACTTATACCTACGAGCAGTACTTC. Protein sequence: CSGGTYTYEQYF.

A few counts support this clonotype. The V and J genes are TRBV12-3 or TRBV12-4 and TRBJ2-5, with D possibly matching TRBD1 (5 bases). The CDR3 is made up of 11 amino acids. Trimming removed 4 bases from V and 11 bases from J, with 11 bases in between. CDR3 protein: CASSSGQEQYF. CDR3 sequence (DNA): TGTGCCAGCAGTTCAGGACAAGAGCAGTACTTC.

In regard to this clonotype: A much larger clone differs by one base, so this may be a read error. The V gene is TRBV21-1, the J gene TRBJ2-4; the DNA was not used to check the table's D call, TRBD2. The assigned J gene may be wrong: the sequence end matches TRBJ2-7 better. TRBV21-1 is reported as a pseudogene. This CDR3 spans 16 amino acids. CDR3 residues: CASNKAGLGSSYEQYF. CDR3 nucleotides: TGTGCCAGCAACAAAGCCGGACTAGGGAGTTCCTACGAGCAGTACTTC.

This clonotype was recorded at least ten times. The chain recombines TRBV29-1 with TRBJ2-6; weak D call: TRBD2 (7 bases). Trimming took 4 bases from V and 1 from J, leaving 14 bases between them. Looked up from germline, CDR1 is SQVTM and CDR2 is ANQGSEA. There are 16 residues in the CDR3. The CDR3 sequence: CSVGRGGDSGANVLTF. The DNA of the CDR3 is TGCAGCGTTGGTCGAGGGGGGGATTCTGGGGCCAACGTCCTGACTTTC.

This rearrangement joins TRBV20-1 to TRBJ2-3, with unresolved D. Germline V CDR1 and CDR2: DFQATT, SNEGSKA (reference sequence). With 4 bases removed from V and 4 bases from J, the gap between germline ends came to 18 bases. The CDR3 spans 15 residues. The CDR3 nucleotides are TGCAGTGCTACCCAAGCCGGTGGGGTCGCAGATACGCAGTATTTT. It codes for CSATQAGGVADTQYF.

The CDR3 DNA sequence: TGTGCCAGCAGCCAGGCGGACAGGGCTTCAAACTATGGCTACACCTTC. Protein sequence: CASSQADRASNYGYTF. This chain joins TRBV7-2 and TRBJ1-2; 8 nucleotides agree with TRBD1. The CDR3 contains 16 residues. The germline V gene has CDR1 SGHTA and CDR2 FQGNSA. V trimming: 5 bases; J trimming: 2 bases; junction bases outside the gene matches: 10.

Notes on this clonotype: This sequence may be a read error, since a much larger clone differs from it by one base. The chain joins TRBV11-1 to TRBJ2-1; D is undetermined. Germline CDR1 SGHAT, CDR2 FQDESV (reference sequence). CDR3 size: 12 residues. V was shortened by 6 bases and J by 10 bases, with 13 bases between the two germline ends. CDR3 amino acids: CASRWAYHEQFF. In DNA form, the CDR3 reads TGTGCCAGCAGGTGGGCGTACCACGAGCAGTTCTTC.

Turning to this clonotype: This may stem from a read error, because a much larger clone lies one nucleotide away. As the CDR3 is not closed by the conserved phenylalanine or tryptophan, this likely results from a read error. The chain combines TRBV6-2 or TRBV6-3 with TRBJ2-7; 8 bases fit TRBD1. Germline CDR1 and CDR2: MNHEY and SVGEGT. V was pared by 8 bases and J by 2 bases, with 2 bases of the junction left unmatched. The CDR3 is 12 amino acids. In nucleotides, the CDR3 is TGTGCCAGCGGGGGACAGGCCTACGAGCAGTACTTA. Translated: CASGGQAYEQYL.

V gene TRBV20-1 combines with J gene TRBJ2-1, with unresolved D. V was clipped by 4 bases and J by 6 bases, with 13 bases between them. This CDR3 has 13 amino acids. CDR1 and CDR2 (germline): DFQATT, SNEGSKA (reference sequence). The CDR3 sequence is CSATLDRVNEQFF. For the CDR3, the DNA is TGCAGTGCTACACTGGACCGGGTCAATGAGCAGTTCTTC.

This clonotype was counted ten times or more. V gene TRBV6-4 combines with J gene TRBJ2-1, with D maybe TRBD2 (5 bases). V was pared by 2 bases and J by 7 bases, with 15 bases between. Germline CDR1 MRHNA, CDR2 SNTAGT. The CDR3 length is 15 residues. The CDR3 here is CASSDAVASGNEQFF. The CDR3 nucleotides read TGTGCCAGCAGTGACGCGGTAGCCTCGGGGAATGAGCAGTTCTTC.

This clonotype came up many times. This rearrangement joins TRBV20-1 to TRBJ2-1; TRBD2 matches 8 bases. Germline V gene data show CDR1 as DFQATT and CDR2 as SNEGSKA (reference sequence). The CDR3 spans 18 residues. J lost 3 bases, V lost 1 base, and 14 bases had no gene match. The CDR3 sequence is CSARAPPPPSGGYNEQFF. In DNA, the CDR3 is TGCAGTGCTAGAGCCCCTCCTCCTCCGAGCGGGGGCTACAATGAGCAGTTCTTC.

Points on this clonotype: The conserved closing phenylalanine or tryptophan is absent in this CDR3, likely reflecting a read error. The J gene is TRBJ2-7, the V gene TRBV25-1; weak D call: TRBD1 (6 bases). Germline CDR1 MGHDK, CDR2 SYGVNS. The CDR3 sequence is 16 residues long. V gave up 4 bases and J gave up 0 bases, with 16 bases separating them. The CDR3 DNA follows: TGTGCCAGCAGTGGCCTTGACAGGTCAGCCTCCTACGAGCAGTACTAC. Amino acids: CASSGLDRSASYEQYY.

The chain links TRBV21-1 to TRBJ2-5. TRBV21-1 is an annotated pseudogene. This CDR3 spans 11 amino acids. The CDR3 loop reads CASTIQDTQYF. The CDR3 coding sequence is TGTGCCAGCACCATCCAAGATACCCAGTACTTC.

In its sample, this clonotype was seen many times. The rearrangement joins TRBV5-4 to TRBJ2-5; D is ambiguous. Germline CDR1 reads SGHNT; CDR2 reads YYREEE (reference sequence). The V end lost 3 bases, the J end lost 0 bases, and 9 bases lay between the germline ends. The CDR3 has 14 residues. The CDR3 DNA is TGTGCCAGCAGCTGGCGGCAGTACCAAGAGACCCAGTACTTC. Amino acids: CASSWRQYQETQYF.

The chain links TRBV4-1 to TRBJ2-7; 8 bases fit TRBD1. This CDR3 contains 13 residues. V trimming: 8 bases; J trimming: 2 bases; junction bases outside the gene matches: 5. Per the germline V gene, CDR1 is MGHRA and CDR2 is YSYEKL. The CDR3 sequence: CASGQGLAYEQYF. CDR3 DNA sequence: TGCGCCAGCGGACAGGGATTAGCCTACGAGCAGTACTTC.

As regards this clonotype: A much bigger clone sits one base away, suggesting this may be a read error. The genes are TRBV5-1 and TRBJ1-2; D might be TRBD1 (6 bases). Germline V gene lookup returns CDR1 SGHRS and CDR2 YFSETQ. The CDR3 length is 15 residues. The CDR3 DNA reads as TGCGCCAGCAGCTTGGGTAATCGGGACATAGGAGGCTACATCTTC. Its protein product is CASSLGNRDIGGYIF.

V is TRBV12-3 or TRBV12-4 and J is TRBJ2-7; 10 nucleotides align to TRBD2. Germline trimming cut 4 bases from V and 6 bases from J; bases unmatched to any gene: 9. The CDR3 is made up of 15 amino acids. CDR3 nucleotide sequence: TGTGCCAGCAGTTGGGCCGGGACTAGCGCTGCCGAGCAGTACTTC. Translated, it gives CASSWAGTSAAEQYF.

A few counts support this clonotype. The genes are TRBV27 and TRBJ2-3; D is undetermined. Germline V gives CDR1 MNHEY, CDR2 SMNVEV (reference sequence). The germline V and J ends were trimmed by 3 bases and 0 bases, with 10 bases remaining between them. This CDR3 region has 15 residues. The CDR3 reads CASSLILTSTDTQYF. In DNA, the CDR3 is TGTGCCAGCAGTTTGATCCTCACAAGCACAGATACGCAGTATTTT.

Remarks on this clonotype: One end of the junction is discordant with germline, which a read error may explain. The genes are TRBV6-6 and TRBJ2-7; D unclear. Germline V lookup: CDR1 MNHNY, CDR2 SVGAGI (reference sequence). The CDR3 sequence is 14 residues long. In DNA, the CDR3 is TGTGCCAGCGTGGGTCGGAATGCTGGCTACGAGCGGTACTTC. Protein product: CASVGRNAGYERYF.

This clonotype was counted between two and nine times. CDR3 nucleotide sequence: TGCAGTGCTAGCGGGGGCACGTACCAAGAGACCCAGTACTTC. Amino acids: CSASGGTYQETQYF. The rearrangement links TRBV20-1 to TRBJ2-5; D may correspond to TRBD1 or TRBD2 (6 bases each). The CDR3 loop spans 14 amino acids. Germline CDR1 reads DFQATT; CDR2 reads SNEGSKA (reference sequence). V dropped 3 bases and J dropped 0 bases, with 11 bases sitting between them.